This entry describes one T cell receptor beta chain. Its antigen is unidentified. Compared with germline, one end of the junction differs, possibly owing to a read error. Participants living with HIV all received treatment in the United States. About 1-10 million cryopreserved PBMC were held in samples before DNA extraction. Run at survey level, the immunoSEQ assay was version v3.0. Clones were read by immunoSEQ multiplex PCR, and TCRdb kept only the in-frame ones, dropping some. The sample includes under 10,000 clones, more than 80% of them seen just once. The CDR3 loop spans 12 amino acids. CDR1 is SGHRS and CDR2 is YFSETQ in the germline V gene. The data derive from a study of long-term antiretroviral therapy in people with HIV. Study-level results: Documentation of ART adherence, viral resistance or therapy changes was absent.

The sequences come from unsorted PBMCs, collected 0.7 years after starting antiretroviral therapy. V usage is TRBV5-1 and J usage is TRBJ1-2; weak D call: TRBD1 (5 bases). This TCR came from a man between 40 and 49 years old with HIV. CDR3 sequence (DNA): TGCGCCAGCAGCTCTGGGGGGGGAAGCATATCCTTC. It encodes CASSSGGGSISF.